The source of this T cell receptor beta chain is a study of T cell responses to AZD1222 COVID-19 vaccine. Notes on the study in general: At study baseline, merely roughly 6 AZD1222 recipients were seropositive. Donors in the cohort were predominantly white British and more often female, and clonal diversity was possibly underestimated.

Method: immunoSEQ multiplex PCR; TCRdb's copy keeps in-frame clones and lacks some. The sample has about 75,000 clones, approximately 88% seen once. Points on this clone: Antigen specificity is unknown.

Trimming cost V 3 bases and J 11 bases, with 14 bases left between them. Germline CDR1 and CDR2: SGHNT and YYREEE (reference sequence). The CDR3 contains 12 residues. This clonotype was sampled from an adult who received the MenACWY meningococcal vaccine as a control. The material sequenced was peripheral blood, taken 28 days after the second dose of the MenACWY control vaccine. The chain couples TRBV5-4 to TRBJ1-1; tentative D call: TRBD1 (6 bases). The CDR3 sequence is CASSSRGGLAFF. In DNA form, the CDR3 reads TGTGCCAGCAGCTCTAGAGGGGGGTTGGCTTTCTTT.